Following are 5 T cell receptor beta chains from one sample sequenced in a study of cytomegalovirus exposure and HLA in healthy donors. Researchers ran the PCR with 60 Vbeta and 13 Jbeta primers. Sequencing used immunoSEQ multiplex PCR; TCRdb keeps in-frame clones, though not all of them. Of around 190,000 clones in the sample, around 73% were seen once. Sequencing was carried out using PBMCs. The receptors originated from a woman aged 25 to 45 in good health and CMV-seronegative.

The V call is TRBV19, the J call TRBJ2-7, with 14 bases fitting TRBD2. CDR3 length: 19 amino acids. CDR1 and CDR2 from the germline V gene are LNHDA and SQIVND (reference sequence). V trimming: 4 bases; J trimming: 5 bases; junction bases outside the gene matches: 16. CDR3 sequence (DNA): TGTGCCAGTAGTACCCATTTGACTAGCGGGAGGGCCTTCGAGAACGAGCAGTACTTC. Translation: CASSTHLTSGRAFENEQYF.

This rearrangement joins TRBV5-6 to TRBJ1-4, with TRBD1 as a possible D gene (5 bases). Germline V gives CDR1 SGHDT, CDR2 YYEEEE. The CDR3 runs 15 residues. Trimming cost V 2 bases and J 8 bases, with 16 bases left between them. CDR3 region: CASSLKPRGDEKLFF. The CDR3 nucleotides read TGTGCCAGCAGCTTAAAGCCTAGGGGTGACGAAAAACTGTTTTTT. The variable domain in full, with the rest retrieved from reference TRBV5-6 and TRBJ1-4, is DAGVTQSPTHLIKTRGQQVTLRCSPKSGHDTVSWYQQALGQGPQFIFQYYEEEERQRGNFPDRFSGHQFPNYSSELNVNALLLGDSALYLCASSLKPRGDEKLFFGSGTQLSVL.

This sequence joins TRBV28 and TRBJ1-5, with 7 positions matching TRBD1. The CDR3 has 14 amino acids. The V segment lost 3 bases and the J segment 5 bases; nucleotides outside the gene matches: 4. Germline V gene sequence: CDR1 MDHEN, CDR2 SYDVKM. The CDR3 protein is CASSLGQRYQPQHF. The CDR3 DNA follows: TGTGCCAGCAGTTTGGGACAGCGCTATCAGCCCCAGCATTTT.

The CDR3 nucleotides are TGTGCCAGCAGTCATCCAGGGGGCTATGGCTACACCTTC. This encodes CASSHPGGYGYTF. The V call is TRBV6-1, the J call TRBJ1-2; 7 bases map to TRBD1. This CDR3 is 13 amino acids long. The junction had 4 bases not matched to a gene; V was cut back by 5 bases and J by 4 bases. The germline V gene has CDR1 MNHNS and CDR2 SASEGT.

The rearrangement joins TRBV6-5 to TRBJ1-5, with D possibly being TRBD1 (6 bases). Germline V gives CDR1 MNHEY, CDR2 SVGAGI. V was clipped by 5 bases and J by 1 base, with 12 bases between them. This CDR3 has 15 amino acids. In DNA form, the CDR3 reads TGTGCCAGCAGTCCCAGGGGAGCGAGCAATCAGCCCCAGCATTTT. Translation gives CASSPRGASNQPQHF.